This is a list of T cell receptor beta chains from one sample in a study of blood T cells in healthy people across ages. TCRdb fed the 5' RACE reads into MiXCR, producing one record per CDR3 protein. The data show about 720,000 distinct CDR3 sequences, 20% to 25% seen once. Sequencing was done on a sample of blood. The receptors derive from a man aged 70 or older in good health. The CDR3 runs from the conserved cysteine through the conserved F or W. D genes are given only for firm matches. The size entry is marked missing in some rows and otherwise reads once, few, many or a size class.

abundance: once; v_gene: TRBV25-1; d_gene: TRBD1; j_gene: TRBJ2-1; CDR3aa: CASSESTGVNEQFF; CDR3nt: TGTGCCAGCAGTGAATCCACAGGGGTCAATGAGCAGTTCTTC
abundance: few; v_gene: TRBV20-1; d_gene: TRBD2; j_gene: TRBJ2-5; CDR3aa: CSAETSESLKETQYF; CDR3nt: TGCAGTGCTGAGACTAGCGAAAGCCTTAAAGAGACCCAGTACTTC
abundance: -; v_gene: TRBV4-3; d_gene: -; j_gene: TRBJ1-2; CDR3aa: CASSQDRTPGGYTF; CDR3nt: TGCGCCAGCAGCCAAGATAGGACCCCGGGTGGCTACACCTTC
abundance: -; v_gene: TRBV20-1; d_gene: -; j_gene: TRBJ2-5; CDR3aa: CSASLPELQETQYF; CDR3nt: TGCAGTGCTAGTCTTCCCGAGCTCCAAGAGACCCAGTACTTC
abundance: -; v_gene: TRBV20-1; d_gene: -; j_gene: TRBJ1-1; CDR3aa: CSALYEGGNTEAFF; CDR3nt: TGCAGTGCCTTATATGAGGGTGGGAACACTGAAGCTTTCTTT
abundance: few; v_gene: TRBV25-1; d_gene: -; j_gene: TRBJ1-2; CDR3aa: CASRGPSYGYTF; CDR3nt: TGTGCCAGCAGAGGACCGAGCTATGGCTACACCTTC
abundance: few; v_gene: TRBV12-3/TRBV12-4; d_gene: TRBD1; j_gene: TRBJ2-3; CDR3aa: CASTDRGYTDTQYF; CDR3nt: TGTGCCAGCACCGACAGGGGCTACACAGATACGCAGTATTTT
abundance: few; v_gene: TRBV6-2/TRBV6-3; d_gene: -; j_gene: TRBJ1-4; CDR3aa: CASSPDFGEKLFF; CDR3nt: TGTGCCAGCAGTCCGGACTTTGGTGAAAAACTGTTTTTT
abundance: few; v_gene: TRBV5-1; d_gene: -; j_gene: TRBJ2-2; CDR3aa: CASSFYRQEPNTGELFF; CDR3nt: TGCGCCAGCAGCTTCTATCGACAGGAGCCCAACACCGGGGAGCTGTTTTTT
abundance: few; v_gene: TRBV20-1; d_gene: TRBD1; j_gene: TRBJ1-2; CDR3aa: CSARDHDRGRVSYTF; CDR3nt: TGCAGTGCTAGAGATCATGACAGGGGGAGGGTTAGCTACACCTTC
abundance: -; v_gene: TRBV19; d_gene: TRBD1; j_gene: TRBJ1-2; CDR3aa: CASSIPSGQTSGYTF; CDR3nt: TGTGCCAGTAGTATACCCTCGGGACAGACGAGCGGCTACACCTTC
abundance: -; v_gene: TRBV12-3/TRBV12-4; d_gene: TRBD2; j_gene: TRBJ2-2; CDR3aa: CASRPGAGGRTGELFF; CDR3nt: TGTGCCAGCAGGCCCGGTGCGGGAGGGCGCACCGGGGAGCTGTTTTTT
abundance: few; v_gene: TRBV3-1; d_gene: -; j_gene: TRBJ1-2; CDR3aa: CASSQFSTANYGYTF; CDR3nt: TGTGCCAGCAGCCAATTTTCGACAGCTAACTATGGCTACACCTTC
abundance: -; v_gene: TRBV14; d_gene: -; j_gene: TRBJ2-5; CDR3aa: CASSQGPRGQYF; CDR3nt: TGTGCCAGCAGCCAAGGTCCACGGGGGCAGTACTTC
abundance: once; v_gene: TRBV12-3/TRBV12-4; d_gene: TRBD2; j_gene: TRBJ2-1; CDR3aa: CASVGPRGRDNEQFF; CDR3nt: TGTGCCAGCGTCGGGCCCCGCGGGAGGGACAATGAGCAGTTCTTC
abundance: few; v_gene: TRBV12-3/TRBV12-4; d_gene: -; j_gene: TRBJ1-2; CDR3aa: CASSWTVANYGYTF; CDR3nt: TGTGCCAGCAGCTGGACAGTAGCTAACTATGGCTACACCTTC
abundance: few; v_gene: TRBV20-1; d_gene: TRBD2; j_gene: TRBJ2-3; CDR3aa: CSALLLAGAFDTQYF; CDR3nt: TGCAGTGCTTTACTTCTAGCGGGAGCGTTTGATACGCAGTATTTT
abundance: -; v_gene: TRBV19; d_gene: TRBD2; j_gene: TRBJ2-3; CDR3aa: CASSMRFASGGDTQYF; CDR3nt: TGTGCCAGTAGTATGAGGTTTGCTAGCGGGGGAGATACGCAGTATTTT
abundance: -; v_gene: TRBV20-1; d_gene: -; j_gene: TRBJ2-1; CDR3aa: CSARVGTTYNEQFF; CDR3nt: TGCAGTGCTAGGGTAGGGACCACCTACAATGAGCAGTTCTTC
abundance: few; v_gene: TRBV27; d_gene: -; j_gene: TRBJ2-6; CDR3aa: CASSSGRAGANVLTF; CDR3nt: TGTGCCAGCAGTTCGGGACGCGCTGGGGCCAACGTCCTGACTTTC
abundance: many; v_gene: TRBV5-5; d_gene: -; j_gene: TRBJ2-5; CDR3aa: CASRPSRVGGETQYF; CDR3nt: TGTGCCAGCAGACCGAGTAGGGTCGGCGGTGAGACCCAGTACTTC
abundance: -; v_gene: TRBV27; d_gene: -; j_gene: TRBJ2-1; CDR3aa: CANSFYDEQFF; CDR3nt: TGTGCCAACAGTTTTTATGATGAGCAGTTCTTC
abundance: -; v_gene: TRBV7-2; d_gene: -; j_gene: TRBJ2-3; CDR3aa: CASSFPLTGSDTQYF; CDR3nt: TGTGCCAGCAGCTTCCCTCTAACGGGATCAGATACGCAGTATTTT
abundance: few; v_gene: TRBV29-1; d_gene: -; j_gene: TRBJ2-7; CDR3aa: CSVEGDKYEQHF; CDR3nt: TGCAGCGTTGAAGGTGACAAATACGAGCAGCACTTC
abundance: many; v_gene: TRBV27; d_gene: TRBD2; j_gene: TRBJ2-1; CDR3aa: CASSLYLISGTYNEQFF; CDR3nt: TGTGCCAGCAGTTTATATTTGATTAGCGGGACTTACAATGAGCAGTTCTTC
abundance: -; v_gene: TRBV20-1; d_gene: TRBD1; j_gene: TRBJ2-5; CDR3aa: CSAVQGTRETQYF; CDR3nt: TGCAGTGCCGTACAGGGGACAAGGGAGACCCAGTACTTC
abundance: few; v_gene: TRBV28; d_gene: -; j_gene: TRBJ1-2; CDR3aa: CASRAGTQANYGYTF; CDR3nt: TGTGCCAGCAGGGCGGGGACACAGGCTAACTATGGCTACACCTTC
abundance: -; v_gene: TRBV7-9; d_gene: -; j_gene: TRBJ2-1; CDR3aa: CASSPPRASNEQFF; CDR3nt: TGTGCCAGCAGCCCCCCCCGCGCTAGCAATGAGCAGTTCTTC
abundance: -; v_gene: TRBV6-2/TRBV6-3; d_gene: TRBD1; j_gene: TRBJ2-1; CDR3aa: CASSYFVPDRGYEQFF; CDR3nt: TGTGCCAGCAGCTACTTCGTGCCGGACAGGGGCTATGAGCAGTTCTTC
abundance: -; v_gene: TRBV6-1; d_gene: -; j_gene: TRBJ2-7; CDR3aa: CASSEGGHAFYEQYF; CDR3nt: TGTGCCAGCAGTGAAGGAGGGCATGCATTCTACGAGCAGTACTTC
abundance: -; v_gene: TRBV12-3/TRBV12-4; d_gene: -; j_gene: TRBJ1-5; CDR3aa: CASRPGPGNQPQHF; CDR3nt: TGTGCCAGCAGACCAGGTCCAGGCAATCAGCCCCAGCATTTT
abundance: -; v_gene: TRBV6-6; d_gene: TRBD2; j_gene: TRBJ2-1; CDR3aa: CASSSGTSGALYNEQFF; CDR3nt: TGTGCCAGCAGTTCCGGGACTAGCGGGGCCCTCTACAATGAGCAGTTCTTC
abundance: many; v_gene: TRBV7-6; d_gene: -; j_gene: TRBJ1-2; CDR3aa: CASSLGRGYGYTF; CDR3nt: TGTGCCAGCAGCTTAGGGAGGGGCTATGGCTACACCTTC
abundance: once; v_gene: TRBV25-1; d_gene: -; j_gene: TRBJ1-2; CDR3aa: CASRLPGQPYGYTF; CDR3nt: TGTGCCAGCAGACTCCCGGGACAACCCTATGGCTACACCTTC
abundance: many; v_gene: TRBV20-1; d_gene: TRBD1; j_gene: TRBJ2-5; CDR3aa: CSARVPDREETQYF; CDR3nt: TGCAGTGCTAGAGTTCCCGACAGGGAAGAGACCCAGTACTTC
abundance: many; v_gene: TRBV19; d_gene: -; j_gene: TRBJ1-4; CDR3aa: CASSPLDSYNEKLFF; CDR3nt: TGTGCCAGTAGTCCCCTTGACAGCTATAATGAAAAACTGTTTTTT
abundance: -; v_gene: TRBV5-6; d_gene: TRBD2; j_gene: TRBJ2-7; CDR3aa: CASSLGTSYSEQYF; CDR3nt: TGTGCCAGCAGCTTGGGGACTAGCTACTCCGAGCAGTACTTC
abundance: -; v_gene: TRBV7-8; d_gene: -; j_gene: TRBJ2-7; CDR3aa: CASSLDNGYYEQYF; CDR3nt: TGTGCCAGCAGCTTAGATAACGGATATTACGAGCAGTACTTC
abundance: many; v_gene: TRBV7-9; d_gene: -; j_gene: TRBJ1-2; CDR3aa: CASSFTDNYGYTF; CDR3nt: TGTGCCAGCAGCTTTACAGATAACTATGGCTACACCTTC
abundance: -; v_gene: TRBV6-2/TRBV6-3; d_gene: TRBD2; j_gene: TRBJ2-1; CDR3aa: CASRLAGGPNNEQFF; CDR3nt: TGTGCCAGCAGGCTAGCGGGAGGGCCAAACAATGAGCAGTTCTTC
abundance: few; v_gene: TRBV28; d_gene: TRBD2; j_gene: TRBJ2-3; CDR3aa: CASSAAGGVTDTQYF; CDR3nt: TGTGCCAGCAGTGCTGCGGGGGGGGTCACAGATACGCAGTATTTT
abundance: few; v_gene: TRBV5-1; d_gene: -; j_gene: TRBJ1-1; CDR3aa: CASSPGQENTEAFF; CDR3nt: TGCGCCAGCAGCCCGGGACAAGAGAACACTGAGGCTTTCTTT
abundance: few; v_gene: TRBV6-1; d_gene: -; j_gene: TRBJ1-3; CDR3aa: CASSGSYGNTIYF; CDR3nt: TGTGCCAGCAGTGGGAGCTACGGAAACACCATATATTTT
abundance: many; v_gene: TRBV7-2; d_gene: -; j_gene: TRBJ2-3; CDR3aa: CASSLSGVSTDTQYF; CDR3nt: TGTGCCAGCAGCTTATCGGGGGTTTCCACAGATACGCAGTATTTT
abundance: -; v_gene: TRBV7-6; d_gene: -; j_gene: TRBJ1-1; CDR3aa: CASSPAGVNTEAFF; CDR3nt: TGTGCCAGCAGCCCCGCCGGGGTGAACACTGAAGCTTTCTTT
abundance: few; v_gene: TRBV20-1; d_gene: -; j_gene: TRBJ2-6; CDR3aa: CSARKGTEANVLTF; CDR3nt: TGCAGTGCTAGAAAGGGGACTGAGGCCAACGTCCTGACTTTC
abundance: -; v_gene: TRBV20-1; d_gene: -; j_gene: TRBJ1-1; CDR3aa: CRFGQLNTEAFF; CDR3nt: TGCAGATTCGGACAGCTGAACACTGAAGCTTTCTTT
abundance: -; v_gene: TRBV30; d_gene: TRBD2; j_gene: TRBJ2-1; CDR3aa: CASLLAGVYNEQFF; CDR3nt: TGTGCCTCGCTCCTAGCGGGAGTTTACAATGAGCAGTTCTTC
abundance: -; v_gene: TRBV7-9; d_gene: TRBD2; j_gene: TRBJ2-1; CDR3aa: CASSLDLLAGGKPYNEQFF; CDR3nt: TGTGCCAGCAGCTTAGATCTGCTAGCGGGGGGGAAGCCCTACAATGAGCAGTTCTTC
abundance: -; v_gene: TRBV6-2/TRBV6-3; d_gene: -; j_gene: TRBJ1-2; CDR3aa: CASSNPEQGSYGYTF; CDR3nt: TGTGCCAGCAGTAACCCCGAACAGGGATCCTATGGCTACACCTTC
abundance: -; v_gene: TRBV7-9; d_gene: -; j_gene: TRBJ2-3; CDR3aa: CASSLGNFADTQYF; CDR3nt: TGTGCCAGCAGCTTAGGTAACTTCGCCGATACGCAGTATTTT
abundance: -; v_gene: TRBV6-5; d_gene: TRBD2; j_gene: TRBJ2-1; CDR3aa: CASSSWASGYNEQFF; CDR3nt: TGTGCCAGCTCCTCCTGGGCTAGCGGGTACAATGAGCAGTTCTTC
abundance: -; v_gene: TRBV7-2; d_gene: -; j_gene: TRBJ1-3; CDR3aa: CASSGGGGIGNTIYF; CDR3nt: TGTGCCAGCAGCGGGGGGGGCGGGATCGGAAACACCATATATTTT